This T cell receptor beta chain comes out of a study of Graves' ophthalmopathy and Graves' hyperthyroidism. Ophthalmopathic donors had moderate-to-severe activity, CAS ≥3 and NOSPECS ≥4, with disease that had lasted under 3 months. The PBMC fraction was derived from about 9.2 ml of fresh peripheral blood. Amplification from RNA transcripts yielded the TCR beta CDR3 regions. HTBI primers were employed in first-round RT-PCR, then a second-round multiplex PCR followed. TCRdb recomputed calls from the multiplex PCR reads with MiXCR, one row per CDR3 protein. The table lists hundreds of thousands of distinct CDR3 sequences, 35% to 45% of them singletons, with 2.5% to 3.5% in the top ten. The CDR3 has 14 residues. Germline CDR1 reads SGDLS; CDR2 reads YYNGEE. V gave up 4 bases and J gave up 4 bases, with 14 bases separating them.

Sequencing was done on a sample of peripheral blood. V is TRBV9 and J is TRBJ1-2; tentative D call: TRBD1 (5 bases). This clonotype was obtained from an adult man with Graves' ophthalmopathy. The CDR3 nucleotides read TGTGCCAGCAGCCAACTGGTCGGGGCCTATGGCTACACCTTC. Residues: CASSQLVGAYGYTF.